Shown below are 3 T cell receptor beta chains from a single sample sequenced in a study of CD8 T cells in Susac syndrome (dated by TCRdb to 2018 to 2020). The method behind the library was the immunoSEQ multiplex PCR assay. RNA was extracted using the RNeasy kit, and roughly 0.5 to 1 microgram was reverse transcribed with random hexamers. TCRdb reworked the public reads: Q25 trimming with fastp, MiXCR clone assembly, productive beta chains retained. Rows are combined by CDR3 protein, so each entry shows the most common genes and DNA. The sample profile shows 70,000 or so distinct CDR3 sequences; approximately 96% of them were found once. In total, the top ten clones hold under 0.6% of the sample. Sample: CD8+ T cells from PBMCs. All receptors come from a human donor with multiple sclerosis.

This rearrangement joins TRBV5-1 to TRBJ1-1, with D possibly being TRBD1 (5 bases). V was shortened by 2 bases and J by 7 bases, with 6 bases between the two germline ends. The germline gives CDR1 SGHRS, CDR2 YFSETQ. The CDR3 loop spans 11 amino acids. Here the CDR3 reads CASSFDSEAFF. The CDR3 coding sequence is TGCGCCAGCAGCTTTGACAGTGAAGCTTTCTTT.

This clonotype was counted a few times. J is TRBJ2-1 and V is TRBV27; D perhaps matches TRBD1 (5 bases). Trimming removed 3 bases from V and 3 bases from J, with 6 bases in between. The CDR3 runs 13 residues. The germline V gene encodes CDR1 MNHEY and CDR2 SMNVEV (reference sequence). The CDR3: CASSLGLYNEQFF. The CDR3 DNA follows: TGTGCCAGCAGTTTGGGGCTCTACAATGAGCAGTTCTTC.

The rearrangement uses TRBV29-1 and TRBJ2-7, with TRBD2 matching 12 bases. There are 16 residues in the CDR3. Germline CDR1 reads SQVTM; CDR2 reads ANQGSEA. Losses at the gene ends were 4 bases for V and 0 bases for J; bases not matched to a gene: 7. The CDR3 here is CSVVLAGGRSSYEQYF. CDR3 sequence (DNA): TGCAGCGTTGTACTAGCGGGGGGCCGGAGCTCCTACGAGCAGTACTTC.